The clone carrying this T cell receptor (beta chain) was recorded a few times. The data derive from a study of spatial heterogeneity in lung cancer. The time point here: sample taken at primary tumor resection. Samples came from approximately 65 TRACERx patients with untreated early-stage lung cancer. The input material, whole RNA from tumor, nontumor lung or frozen PBMC, was sequenced unsorted. TCRdb re-analysed the 5' RACE reads in MiXCR, keeping a single row per CDR3 protein. The repertoire has around 2,500 distinct CDR3 sequences, 13% of them found once; the top ten carry 22%. Sequencing used normal lung tissue next to the tumor, obtained at surgery. This sequence originates from a female donor with early-stage non-small cell lung cancer.

CDR3 protein: CASRPQTASYEQYF. In DNA, the CDR3 is TGTGCCAGCAGACCTCAGACGGCGTCCTACGAGCAGTACTTC. The chain couples TRBV3-1 to TRBJ2-7; D unclear. With 6 bases removed from V and 1 base from J, the gap between germline ends came to 13 bases. The CDR3 loop spans 14 amino acids. From germline, CDR1 is LGHDT and CDR2 YNNKEL (reference sequence).